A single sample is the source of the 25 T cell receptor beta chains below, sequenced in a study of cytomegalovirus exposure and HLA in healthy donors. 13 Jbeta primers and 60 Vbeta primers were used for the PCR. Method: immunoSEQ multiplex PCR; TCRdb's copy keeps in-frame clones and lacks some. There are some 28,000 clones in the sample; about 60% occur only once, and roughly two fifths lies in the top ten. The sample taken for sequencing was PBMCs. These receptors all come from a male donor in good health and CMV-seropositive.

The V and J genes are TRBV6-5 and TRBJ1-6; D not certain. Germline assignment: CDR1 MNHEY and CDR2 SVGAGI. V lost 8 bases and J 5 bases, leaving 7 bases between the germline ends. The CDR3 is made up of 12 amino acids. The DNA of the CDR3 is TGTGCCAGCGCTCGGGATAATTCACCCCTCCACTTT. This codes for CASARDNSPLHF.

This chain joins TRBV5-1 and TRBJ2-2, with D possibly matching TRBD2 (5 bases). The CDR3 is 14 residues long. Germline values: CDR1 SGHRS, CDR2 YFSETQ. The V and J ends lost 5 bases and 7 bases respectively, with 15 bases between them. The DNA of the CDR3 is TGCGCCAGCAGGGGAGATCCGGTGAGCGGGGAGCTGTTTTTT. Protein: CASRGDPVSGELFF.

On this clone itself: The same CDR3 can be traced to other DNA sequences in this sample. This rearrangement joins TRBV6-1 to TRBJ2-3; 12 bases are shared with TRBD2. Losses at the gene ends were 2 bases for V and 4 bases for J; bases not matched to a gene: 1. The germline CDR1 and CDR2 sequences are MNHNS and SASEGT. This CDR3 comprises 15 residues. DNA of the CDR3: TGTGCCAGCAGTGAACTAGCGGGGGGGCCAGATACGCAGTATTTT. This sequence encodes CASSELAGGPDTQYF.

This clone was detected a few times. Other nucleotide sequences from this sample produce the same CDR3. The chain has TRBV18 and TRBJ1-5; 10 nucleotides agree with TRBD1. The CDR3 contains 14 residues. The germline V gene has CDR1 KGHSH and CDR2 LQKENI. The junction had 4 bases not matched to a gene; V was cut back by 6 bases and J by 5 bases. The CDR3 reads CASSLTGGDQPQHF. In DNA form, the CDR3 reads TGTGCCAGCTCCCTGACAGGGGGCGATCAGCCCCAGCATTTT.

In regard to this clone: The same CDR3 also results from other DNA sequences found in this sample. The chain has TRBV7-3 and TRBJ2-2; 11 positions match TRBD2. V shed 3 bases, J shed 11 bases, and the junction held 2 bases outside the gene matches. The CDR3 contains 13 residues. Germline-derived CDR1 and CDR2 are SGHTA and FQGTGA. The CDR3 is CASSFLAGGELFF. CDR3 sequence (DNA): TGTGCCAGCAGCTTCCTAGCGGGGGGAGAGCTGTTTTTT.

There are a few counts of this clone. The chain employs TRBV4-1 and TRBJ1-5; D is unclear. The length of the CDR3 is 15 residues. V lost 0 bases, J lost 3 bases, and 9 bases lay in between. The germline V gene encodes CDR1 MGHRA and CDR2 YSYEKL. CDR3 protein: CASSQDGGHNQPQHF. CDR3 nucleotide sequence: TGCGCCAGCAGCCAAGATGGAGGGCACAATCAGCCCCAGCATTTT.

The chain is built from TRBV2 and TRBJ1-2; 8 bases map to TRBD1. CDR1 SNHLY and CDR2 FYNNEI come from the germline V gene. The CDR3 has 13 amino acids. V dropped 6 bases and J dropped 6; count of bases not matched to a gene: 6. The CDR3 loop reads CASRAGQDNGYTF. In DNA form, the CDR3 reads TGTGCCAGCAGAGCGGGACAGGATAATGGCTACACCTTC.

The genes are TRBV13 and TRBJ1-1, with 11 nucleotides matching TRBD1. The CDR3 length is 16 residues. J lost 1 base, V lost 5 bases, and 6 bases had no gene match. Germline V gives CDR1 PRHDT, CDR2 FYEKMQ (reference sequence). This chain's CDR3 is CASSPGDRGANTEAFF. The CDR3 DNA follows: TGTGCCAGCAGCCCTGGGGACAGGGGGGCGAACACTGAAGCTTTCTTT.

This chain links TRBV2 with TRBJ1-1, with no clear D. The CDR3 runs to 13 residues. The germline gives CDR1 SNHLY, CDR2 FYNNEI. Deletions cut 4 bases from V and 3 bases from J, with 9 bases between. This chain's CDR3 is CASSVMLYTEAFF. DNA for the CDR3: TGTGCCAGCAGTGTCATGTTGTACACTGAAGCTTTCTTT.

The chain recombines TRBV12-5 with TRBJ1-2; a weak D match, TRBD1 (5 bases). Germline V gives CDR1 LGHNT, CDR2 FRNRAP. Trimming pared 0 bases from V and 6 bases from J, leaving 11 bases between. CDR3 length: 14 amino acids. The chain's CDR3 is CASGLVLGGDGYTF. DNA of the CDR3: TGTGCTAGTGGTTTGGTACTTGGGGGGGATGGCTACACCTTC.

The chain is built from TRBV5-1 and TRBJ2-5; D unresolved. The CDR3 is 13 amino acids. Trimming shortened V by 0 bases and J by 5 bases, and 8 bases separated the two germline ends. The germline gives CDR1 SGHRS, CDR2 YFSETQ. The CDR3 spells CASSLVPGETQYF. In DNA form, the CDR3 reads TGCGCCAGCAGCTTGGTTCCCGGGGAGACCCAGTACTTC.

This CDR3 reads CAWSRLGTRSTDTQYF. CDR3 sequence (DNA): TGTGCCTGGAGTCGTTTGGGGACACGGAGCACAGATACGCAGTATTTT. This chain uses TRBV30 with TRBJ2-3; D possibly corresponds to TRBD1 (6 bases). The CDR3 is 16 amino acids. The V end lost 2 bases, the J end lost 0 bases, and 15 bases lay between the germline ends. The V gene's germline CDR1 is GTSNPN and CDR2 SVGIG (reference sequence). Complete variable domain (other parts from reference TRBV30 and TRBJ2-3): SQTIHQWPATLVQPVGSPLSLECTVEGTSNPNLYWYRQAAGRGLQLLFYSVGIGQISSEVPQNLSASRPQDRQFILSSKKLLLSDSGFYLCAWSRLGTRSTDTQYFGPGTRLTVL.

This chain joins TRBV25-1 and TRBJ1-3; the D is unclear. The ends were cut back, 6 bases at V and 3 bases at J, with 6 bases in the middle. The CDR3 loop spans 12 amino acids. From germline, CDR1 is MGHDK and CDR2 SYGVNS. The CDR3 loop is CASRSYGNTIYF. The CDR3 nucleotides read TGTGCCAGCAGGTCGTATGGAAACACCATATATTTT.

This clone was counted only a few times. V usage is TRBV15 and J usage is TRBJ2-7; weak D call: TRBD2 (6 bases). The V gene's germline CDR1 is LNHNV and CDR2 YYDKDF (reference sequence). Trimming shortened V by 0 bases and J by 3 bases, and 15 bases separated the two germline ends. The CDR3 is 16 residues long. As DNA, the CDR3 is TGTGCCACCAGCAGAGATTTAGGGACGGGGGTCTACGAGCAGTACTTC. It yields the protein CATSRDLGTGVYEQYF.

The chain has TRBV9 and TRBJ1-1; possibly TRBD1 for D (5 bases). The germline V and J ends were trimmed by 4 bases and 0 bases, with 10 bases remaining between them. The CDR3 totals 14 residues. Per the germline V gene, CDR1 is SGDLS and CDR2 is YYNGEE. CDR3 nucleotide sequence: TGTGCCAGCAGCCTAGGGACTGTGAACACTGAAGCTTTCTTT. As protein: CASSLGTVNTEAFF. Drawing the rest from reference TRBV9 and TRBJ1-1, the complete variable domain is DSGVTQTPKHLITATGQRVTLRCSPRSGDLSVYWYQQSLDQGLQFLIQYYNGEERAKGNILERFSAQQFPDLHSELNLSSLELGDSALYFCASSLGTVNTEAFFGQGTRLTVV.

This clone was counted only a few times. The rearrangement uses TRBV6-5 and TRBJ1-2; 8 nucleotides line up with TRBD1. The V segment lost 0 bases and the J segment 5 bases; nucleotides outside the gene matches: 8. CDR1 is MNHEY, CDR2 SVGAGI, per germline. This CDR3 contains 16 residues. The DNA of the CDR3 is TGTGCCAGCAGTTACTCGAGGCCCGGGACAGGATATGGCTACACCTTC. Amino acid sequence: CASSYSRPGTGYGYTF.

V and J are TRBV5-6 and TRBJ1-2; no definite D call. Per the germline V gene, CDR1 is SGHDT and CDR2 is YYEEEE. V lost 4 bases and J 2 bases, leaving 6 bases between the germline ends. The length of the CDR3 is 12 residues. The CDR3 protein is CASSMRNYGYTF. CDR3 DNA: TGTGCCAGCAGCATGAGGAACTATGGCTACACCTTC.

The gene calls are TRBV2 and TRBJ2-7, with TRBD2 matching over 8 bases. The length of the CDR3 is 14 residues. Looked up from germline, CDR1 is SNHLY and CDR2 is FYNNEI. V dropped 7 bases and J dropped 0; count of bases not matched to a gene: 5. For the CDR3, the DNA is TGTGCCAGCATTGCGGGGGGAAGCTCCTACGAGCAGTACTTC. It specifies CASIAGGSSYEQYF.

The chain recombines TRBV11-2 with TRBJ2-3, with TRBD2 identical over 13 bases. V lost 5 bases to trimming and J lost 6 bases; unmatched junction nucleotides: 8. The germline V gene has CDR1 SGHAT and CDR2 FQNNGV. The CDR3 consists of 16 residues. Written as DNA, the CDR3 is TGTGCCAGCAGCACGTGGACTAGCGGGAGTCTTGATACGCAGTATTTT. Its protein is CASSTWTSGSLDTQYF.

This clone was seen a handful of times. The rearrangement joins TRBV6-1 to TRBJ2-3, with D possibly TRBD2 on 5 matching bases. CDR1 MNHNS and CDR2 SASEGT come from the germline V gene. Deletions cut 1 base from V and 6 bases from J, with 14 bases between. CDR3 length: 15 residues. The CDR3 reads CASSEEEGSWDTQYF. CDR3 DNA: TGTGCCAGCAGTGAAGAAGAGGGTTCGTGGGATACGCAGTATTTT.

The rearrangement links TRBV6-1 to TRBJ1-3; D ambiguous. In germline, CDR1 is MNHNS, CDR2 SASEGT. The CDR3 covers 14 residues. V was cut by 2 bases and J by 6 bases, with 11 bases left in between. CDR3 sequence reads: CASSETETLNTIYF. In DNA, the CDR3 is TGTGCCAGCAGTGAAACCGAGACATTAAACACCATATATTTT.

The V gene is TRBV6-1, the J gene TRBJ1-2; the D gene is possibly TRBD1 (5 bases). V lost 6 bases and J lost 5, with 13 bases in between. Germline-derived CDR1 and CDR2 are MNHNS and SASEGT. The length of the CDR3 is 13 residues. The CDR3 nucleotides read TGTGCCAGCAGCCAGGACACGACGTATGGCTACACCTTC. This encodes CASSQDTTYGYTF.

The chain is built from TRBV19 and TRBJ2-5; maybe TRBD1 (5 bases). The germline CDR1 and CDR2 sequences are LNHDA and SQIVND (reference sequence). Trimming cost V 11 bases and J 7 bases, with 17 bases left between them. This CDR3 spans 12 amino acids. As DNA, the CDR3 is TGTGCCGAACGGATGGGGCTGGGGACCCAGTACTTC. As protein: CAERMGLGTQYF.

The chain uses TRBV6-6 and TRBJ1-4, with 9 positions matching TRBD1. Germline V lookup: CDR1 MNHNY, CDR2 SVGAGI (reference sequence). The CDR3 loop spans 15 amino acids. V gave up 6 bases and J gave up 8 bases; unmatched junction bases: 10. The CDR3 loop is CASRLPGQGREKLFF. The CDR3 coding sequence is TGTGCCAGCAGGCTCCCGGGACAGGGTCGAGAAAAACTGTTTTTT.

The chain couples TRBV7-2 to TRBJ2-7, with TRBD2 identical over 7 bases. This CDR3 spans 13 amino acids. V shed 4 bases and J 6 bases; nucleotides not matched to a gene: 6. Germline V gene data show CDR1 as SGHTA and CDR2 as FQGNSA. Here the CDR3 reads CASSYGLEGEQYF. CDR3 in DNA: TGTGCCAGCAGCTACGGACTAGAGGGCGAGCAGTACTTC.